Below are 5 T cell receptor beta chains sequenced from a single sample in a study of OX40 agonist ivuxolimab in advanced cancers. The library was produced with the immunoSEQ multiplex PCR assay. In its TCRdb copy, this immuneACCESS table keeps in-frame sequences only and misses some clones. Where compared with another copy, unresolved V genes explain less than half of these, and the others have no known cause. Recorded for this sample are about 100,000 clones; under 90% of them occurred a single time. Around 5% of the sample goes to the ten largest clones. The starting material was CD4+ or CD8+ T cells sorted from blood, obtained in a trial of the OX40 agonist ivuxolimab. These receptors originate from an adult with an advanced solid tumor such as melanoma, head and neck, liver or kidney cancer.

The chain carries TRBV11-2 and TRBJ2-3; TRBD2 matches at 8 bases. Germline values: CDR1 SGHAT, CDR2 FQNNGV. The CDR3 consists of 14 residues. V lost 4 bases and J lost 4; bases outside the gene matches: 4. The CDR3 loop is CASSSGTSADTQYF. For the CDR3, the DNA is TGTGCCAGCAGCTCGGGGACTAGTGCAGATACGCAGTATTTT.

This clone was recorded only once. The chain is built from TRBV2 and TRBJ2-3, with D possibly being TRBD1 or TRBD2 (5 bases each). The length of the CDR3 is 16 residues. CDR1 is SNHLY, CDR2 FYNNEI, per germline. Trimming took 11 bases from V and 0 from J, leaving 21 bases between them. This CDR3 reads CAGSFGAPWSTDTQYF. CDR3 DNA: TGTGCCGGGTCTTTCGGGGCACCCTGGAGCACAGATACGCAGTATTTT.

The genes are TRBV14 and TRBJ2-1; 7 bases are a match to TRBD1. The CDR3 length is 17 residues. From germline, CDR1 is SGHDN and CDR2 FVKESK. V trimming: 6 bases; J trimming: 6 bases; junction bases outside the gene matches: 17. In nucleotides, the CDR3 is TGTGCCAGCAGTAGCCGGGACAGAGTTCTTCCAGGCAATGAGCAGTTCTTC. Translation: CASSSRDRVLPGNEQFF.

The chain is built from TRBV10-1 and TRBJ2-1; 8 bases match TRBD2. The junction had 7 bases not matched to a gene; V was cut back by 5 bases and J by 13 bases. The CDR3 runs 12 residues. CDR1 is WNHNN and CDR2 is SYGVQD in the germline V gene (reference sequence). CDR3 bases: TGCGCCAGCAGTTCTCTAGCGGGCCTCCAGTTCTTC. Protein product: CASSSLAGLQFF.

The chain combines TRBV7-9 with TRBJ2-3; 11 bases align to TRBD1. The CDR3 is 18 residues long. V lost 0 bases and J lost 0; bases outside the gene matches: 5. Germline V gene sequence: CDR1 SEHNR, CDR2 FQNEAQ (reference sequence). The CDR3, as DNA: TGTGCCAGCAGCTTAGCGGACAGGGGGCATACTAGCACAGATACGCAGTATTTT. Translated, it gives CASSLADRGHTSTDTQYF.